This T cell receptor (beta chain) was found in a study of blood T cell repertoires in COVID-19. The CDR3 covers 15 residues. Germline values: CDR1 SNHLY, CDR2 FYNNEI. V was clipped by 6 bases and J by 1 base; unmatched bases: 5. TCRdb keeps only in-frame clones here, not all; method: immunoSEQ multiplex PCR. The sample includes around 130,000 clones, around 84% of them seen just once. This clone was picked up one time. The receptor's source is a man aged 40-50 years with acute COVID-19. Source material: PBMCs or T cells enriched from blood (not recorded which). The chain couples TRBV2 to TRBJ1-1; 10 bases are shared with TRBD1. The CDR3 reads CASSRDRGANTEAFF. DNA of the CDR3: TGTGCCAGCAGCCGGGACAGGGGTGCGAACACTGAAGCTTTCTTT.